Listed below are T cell receptor beta chains from one sample, sequenced in a study of vaccination and CD4 T cells after COVID-19. Antigen specificity for these receptors is unknown. TCRdb independently ran MiXCR on the PCR reads; one entry per CDR3 protein. The data hold about 9,100 distinct CDR3 sequences, with roughly 61% observed a single time. The sample consisted of cultured CD4+ T cells from blood, taken after SARS-CoV-2 vaccination. All receptors derive from a human donor with COVID-19. The CDR3 runs from the conserved cysteine through the conserved F or W. Each record gives: D gene, V gene, clone size, J gene, CDR3 DNA, CDR3 protein. The D gene is left open where the match is weak. Rows give clone size only sometimes, using once, few, many, or a class for an expanded clone.

TRBD1	TRBV6-5	few	TRBJ1-5	TGTGCCAGCAGTTCGGCCGACAGGGGAAGCAATCAGCCCCAGCATTTT	CASSSADRGSNQPQHF
-	TRBV7-9	few	TRBJ1-5	TGTGCCAGTTCGGGAAATAGCAATCAGCCCCAGCATTTT	CASSGNSNQPQHF
-	TRBV7-9	-	TRBJ2-3	TGTGCCAGCAGCCCTCAGTCAGATACGCAGTATTTT	CASSPQSDTQYF
TRBD1	TRBV27	-	TRBJ2-1	TGTGCCAGCAGACCCGGACAGGGAAGTTACGAGTTCTTC	CASRPGQGSYEFF
-	TRBV20-1	few	TRBJ2-1	TGCAGTGCTAGGGGGGGTGCGGGGGCCGCCTACAATGAGCAGTTCTTC	CSARGGAGAAYNEQFF
TRBD1	TRBV6-1	-	TRBJ1-6	TGTGCCGGGACCGGGACAGGTCGTAATTCACCCCTCCACTTT	CAGTGTGRNSPLHF
-	TRBV7-2	-	TRBJ1-5	TGTGCCAGCAGCTTAGGTCAGAGCAGCAATCAGCCCCAGCATTTT	CASSLGQSSNQPQHF
-	TRBV24-1	few	TRBJ1-6	TGTGCCACCAGTGTTCAGGCGCCGTCCTATAATTCACCCCTCCACTTT	CATSVQAPSYNSPLHF
TRBD2	TRBV6-1	few	TRBJ2-7	TGTGCCAGCAGCCGGGGACTACGCGGCCACTACGAGCAGTACTTC	CASSRGLRGHYEQYF
-	TRBV7-2	-	TRBJ1-1	TGTGCCAGCACCCTGAACACTGAAGCTTTCTTT	CASTLNTEAFF
TRBD1	TRBV20-1	few	TRBJ1-2	TGCAGTGCGAGGGACAGGGGGAAGGAGAGCTATGGCTACACCTTC	CSARDRGKESYGYTF
-	TRBV27	-	TRBJ1-2	TGTGCCAGCAGTTTGGGGGCCAGCTATGGCTACACCTTC	CASSLGASYGYTF
-	TRBV28	once	TRBJ2-5	TGTGCCAGCAGGTGGGGTCGGTTAGAGACCCAGTACTTC	CASRWGRLETQYF
TRBD1	TRBV15	-	TRBJ2-5	TGTGCCACCAGCGCCGACAGGGGGCTTGGAGAGACCCAGTACTTC	CATSADRGLGETQYF
-	TRBV7-2	-	TRBJ2-7	TGTGCCAGCAGCTTATATCCCCGGGAGACCTACGAGCAGTACTTC	CASSLYPRETYEQYF
TRBD1	TRBV6-5	few	TRBJ1-5	TGTGCCAGCAGTTGGACAGGGGGGTACAATCAGCCCCAGCATTTT	CASSWTGGYNQPQHF
TRBD1	TRBV7-2	-	TRBJ1-2	TGTGCCAGCAGCACAGGACAGGGTAGCTTTGGCTACACCTTC	CASSTGQGSFGYTF
-	TRBV20-1	-	TRBJ2-5	TGCAGTGCTAGGACAGGCCCCCAAGAGACCCAGTACTTC	CSARTGPQETQYF
-	TRBV24-1	-	TRBJ1-5	TGTGCCACCAGTGATTCCCGACGAACCGGCCAGCCCCAGCATTTT	CATSDSRRTGQPQHF
-	TRBV10-2	-	TRBJ1-5	TGCGCCAGCAGTGGGGGGAGGGGGGCTTCGCCCCAGCATTTT	CASSGGRGASPQHF
TRBD1	TRBV7-8	few	TRBJ1-1	TGTGCCAGCAGCGAACAGGGGGCGAGCATGAACACTGAAGCTTTCTTT	CASSEQGASMNTEAFF
-	TRBV7-9	-	TRBJ1-1	TGTGCCAGCACCCGGTCGACAGAGAACACTGAAGCTTTCTTT	CASTRSTENTEAFF
-	TRBV11-2	medium-sized	TRBJ2-1	TGTGCCAGCAGCTTAGATAGGGGAAACTCCTACAATGAGCAGTTCTTC	CASSLDRGNSYNEQFF
-	TRBV20-1	few	TRBJ2-5	TGCAGTGCTAGGTCCTCTGGAGCTAGGGTAAAGTACCAAGAGACCCAGTACTTC	CSARSSGARVKYQETQYF
-	TRBV7-2	-	TRBJ1-1	TGTGCCAGCAGCTTAGGCTTGGCGGGCGCTTTCTTT	CASSLGLAGAFF
TRBD1	TRBV19	medium-sized	TRBJ1-1	TGTGCCAGTAGTACTCAGACAGGGGGCGCGAGGCGGAACACTGAAGCTTTCTTT	CASSTQTGGARRNTEAFF
-	TRBV6-1	-	TRBJ1-6	TGTGCCAGCAGAAACGCAGGGTTTAATTCACCCCTCCACTTT	CASRNAGFNSPLHF
TRBD1	TRBV15	few	TRBJ1-2	TGTGCCACCAGCCCCCAACAGGGGGGAAGGAGTAGCGGCTACACCTTC	CATSPQQGGRSSGYTF
-	TRBV7-2	-	TRBJ2-7	TGTGCCAGCAGCCGAGGAGGGTCGGCTAGCCGAGTTTCCTACGAGCAGTACTTC	CASSRGGSASRVSYEQYF
-	TRBV7-9	-	TRBJ2-7	TGCGCCAGCAGCTCCCGAAACCGCCGGGGCCTTTACGAGCAGTACTTC	CASSSRNRRGLYEQYF
TRBD1	TRBV6-4	-	TRBJ1-2	TGTGCCAGCAGCTCTTCAGGGGGTATTACAGGCTACACCTTC	CASSSSGGITGYTF
-	TRBV6-1	-	TRBJ1-5	TGTGCCAGCAGTGACAGGGTTCAAGATGGGAGGCAGCATTTT	CASSDRVQDGRQHF
TRBD2	TRBV19	few	TRBJ2-3	TGTGCCAGTAGCGGGACTAGCGTTGGCACAGATACGCAGTATTTT	CASSGTSVGTDTQYF
-	TRBV20-1	-	TRBJ1-3	TGCAGTGCTACCGTCGGGACAAAGGGAAACACCATATATTTT	CSATVGTKGNTIYF